This T cell receptor (beta chain) emerged from a study of shared T cell receptors in the human thymus. The germline CDR1 and CDR2 sequences are SGHDN and FVKESK. V lost 4 bases to trimming and J lost 5 bases, with 8 bases between them. This CDR3 is 12 amino acids long. Sequencing was performed with immunoSEQ multiplex PCR; in TCRdb, only in-frame clones are kept and a portion is missing. The table records approximately 580,000 clones, 75% to 85% of them present only once. The sample was also linked to a second study, of human thymus T cells. From that second work: Immunologically healthy infants in Finland undergoing congenital heart defect surgery were the donors. Resections that were taken during corrective heart surgery supplied the thymus tissue. V and J genes seemed to be used with bias in thymic and blood repertoires.

Specimen: thymocytes. The gene calls are TRBV14 and TRBJ2-5; no definite D call. The receptor was derived from a boy in the first two years of life with a congenital heart defect. The CDR3 sequence: CASSRRRETQYF. CDR3 in DNA: TGTGCCAGCAGCCGGAGAAGGGAGACCCAGTACTTC.